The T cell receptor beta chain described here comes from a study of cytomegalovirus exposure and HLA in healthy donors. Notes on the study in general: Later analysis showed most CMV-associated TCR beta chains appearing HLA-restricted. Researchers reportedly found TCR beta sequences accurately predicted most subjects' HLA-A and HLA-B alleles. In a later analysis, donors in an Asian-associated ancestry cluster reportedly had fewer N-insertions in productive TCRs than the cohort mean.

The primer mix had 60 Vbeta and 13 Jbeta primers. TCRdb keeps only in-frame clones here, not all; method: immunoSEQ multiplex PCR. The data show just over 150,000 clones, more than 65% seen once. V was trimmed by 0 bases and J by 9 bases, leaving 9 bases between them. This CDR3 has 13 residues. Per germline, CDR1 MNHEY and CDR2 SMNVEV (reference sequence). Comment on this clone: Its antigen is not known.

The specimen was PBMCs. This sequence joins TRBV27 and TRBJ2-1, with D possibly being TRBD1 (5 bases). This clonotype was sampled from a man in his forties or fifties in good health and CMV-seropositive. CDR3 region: CASSLSVRGEQFF. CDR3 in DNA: TGTGCCAGCAGTTTATCCGTTAGGGGTGAGCAGTTCTTC.